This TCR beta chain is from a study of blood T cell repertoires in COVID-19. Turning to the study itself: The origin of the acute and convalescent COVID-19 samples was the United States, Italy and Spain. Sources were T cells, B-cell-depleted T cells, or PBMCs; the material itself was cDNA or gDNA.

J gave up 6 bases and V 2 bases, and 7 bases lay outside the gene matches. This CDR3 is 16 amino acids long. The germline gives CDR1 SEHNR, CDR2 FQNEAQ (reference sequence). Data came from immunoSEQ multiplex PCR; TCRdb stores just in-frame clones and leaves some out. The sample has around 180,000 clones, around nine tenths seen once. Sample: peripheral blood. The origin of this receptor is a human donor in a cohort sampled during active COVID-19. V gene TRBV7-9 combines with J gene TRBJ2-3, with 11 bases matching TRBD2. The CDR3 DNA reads TGTGCCAGCAGCTTAAGCCTAGCGGGAGGTTCGGATACGCAGTATTTT. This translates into CASSLSLAGGSDTQYF.